These 3 T cell receptor beta chains were all obtained from the same sample, sequenced in a study of blood T cell repertoires in COVID-19. Method: immunoSEQ multiplex PCR; TCRdb's copy keeps in-frame clones and lacks some. The data show under 250,000 clones, 85% to 90% seen once. Sequenced sample: peripheral blood. The receptors come from a woman between 65 and 79 years old with active or convalescent COVID-19.

V usage is TRBV19 and J usage is TRBJ1-1; TRBD1 matches 10 bases. The J segment lost 8 bases and the V segment lost 6 bases, leaving 3 bases of the junction unmatched. From germline, CDR1 is LNHDA and CDR2 SQIVND (reference sequence). CDR3 length: 12 residues. The DNA for the CDR3 is TGTGCCAGTAGGGGGGACAGGGGCGAAGCTTTCTTT. The encoded protein is CASRGDRGEAFF. Based on the CDR3 plus reference TRBV19 and TRBJ1-1, the full variable domain is DGGITQSPKYLFRKEGQNVTLSCEQNLNHDAMYWYRQDPGQGLRLIYYSQIVNDFQKGDIAEGYSVSREKKESFPLTVTSAQKNPTAFYLCASRGDRGEAFFGQGTRLTVV.

The chain carries TRBV27 and TRBJ1-1; D gene ambiguous. This CDR3 has 16 residues. Germline V gene lookup returns CDR1 MNHEY and CDR2 SMNVEV (reference sequence). Between the trimmed V and J ends, which lost 2 bases and 3 bases, there was a span of 16 bases. CDR3 in amino acids: CASSLAAPTGYTEAFF. The CDR3 coding sequence is TGTGCCAGCAGTTTAGCCGCCCCGACGGGGTACACTGAAGCTTTCTTT.

The chain uses TRBV21-1 and TRBJ2-7; the table gives TRBD2 as D, unverified against the DNA. TRBV21-1 is reported as a pseudogene. CDR3 size: 16 residues. The CDR3 protein is CASSKEIAGGLYEQYF. DNA of the CDR3: TGTGCCAGCAGCAAAGAAATAGCGGGGGGGCTCTACGAGCAGTACTTC.